The 26 T cell receptor beta chains presented below share a single source sample, sequenced in a study of blood T cell repertoires in COVID-19 (dated by TCRdb to the early 2020s). Library preparation employed the immunoSEQ multiplex PCR assay. TCRdb carries this immuneACCESS record with in-frame sequences only. Its versions omit some clonotypes, under half of them owing to an unresolved V gene in the studies checked, with the rest unexplained. For this sample there are 250,000 to 350,000 clones; 87% appear just once. The top ten hold under 6.5% of the sample. Sequencing was performed on PBMCs or T cells enriched from blood (not recorded which). Every receptor here comes from a woman aged 25 to 39 who had recovered from COVID-19.

This clone is a singleton in its sample. V and J are TRBV20-1 and TRBJ1-4, with D possibly TRBD1 on 5 matching bases. The CDR3 runs to 11 residues. V dropped 2 bases and J dropped 7 bases, with 5 bases sitting between them. Germline CDR1 reads DFQATT; CDR2 reads SNEGSKA (reference sequence). DNA for the CDR3: TGCAGTGCTAGACAGGGTGAAAAACTGTTTTTT. Encoded protein: CSARQGEKLFF.

The CDR3, as DNA: TGTGCCAGCCGTTACCGTGAGGAGACCCAGTACTTC. Its translation is CASRYREETQYF. The rearrangement uses TRBV7-9 and TRBJ2-5; D is ambiguous. This CDR3 is 12 amino acids long. Germline loops: CDR1 SEHNR, CDR2 FQNEAQ (reference sequence). V was pared by 8 bases and J by 5 bases, with 12 bases between.

About this clone itself: The same CDR3 also results from other DNA sequences found in this sample. The J gene is TRBJ1-2, the V gene TRBV19; weak D call: TRBD1 (6 bases). Per germline, CDR1 LNHDA and CDR2 SQIVND (reference sequence). V lost 3 bases to trimming and J lost 7 bases, with 9 bases between them. This CDR3 has 12 amino acids. The CDR3 sequence: CASSMTGSGYTF. For the CDR3, the DNA is TGTGCCAGTAGTATGACAGGTTCTGGCTACACCTTC.

V usage is TRBV30 and J usage is TRBJ2-7; TRBD1 aligns across 8 bases. V was clipped by 3 bases and J by 0 bases; unmatched bases: 4. Per germline, CDR1 GTSNPN and CDR2 SVGIG (reference sequence). The CDR3 loop spans 14 amino acids. CDR3 sequence reads: CAWRKGQGSYEQYF. Here the CDR3 DNA reads TGTGCCTGGAGGAAAGGACAGGGCTCCTACGAGCAGTACTTC.

This chain uses TRBV10-3 with TRBJ2-5; 10 positions agree with TRBD2. CDR1 and CDR2 (germline): ENHRY, SYGVKD. The CDR3 totals 16 residues. V dropped 4 bases and J dropped 0; count of bases not matched to a gene: 5. The CDR3 bases are TGTGCCATCAGTGCGTCAGCGGGGGGGAACCAAGAGACCCAGTACTTC. Amino acid sequence: CAISASAGGNQETQYF.

The chain joins TRBV30 to TRBJ2-6, with a weak D call TRBD2 (5 bases). V lost 8 bases to trimming and J lost 1 base, with 18 bases between them. The CDR3 is 16 amino acids. Germline V lookup: CDR1 GTSNPN, CDR2 SVGIG (reference sequence). CDR3 residues: CARSRGINSGANVLTF. The DNA of the CDR3 is TGTGCCCGATCCCGAGGGATTAATTCTGGGGCCAACGTCCTGACTTTC. The complete variable domain, with remaining parts taken from reference TRBV30 and TRBJ2-6, reads SQTIHQWPATLVQPVGSPLSLECTVEGTSNPNLYWYRQAAGRGLQLLFYSVGIGQISSEVPQNLSASRPQDRQFILSSKKLLLSDSGFYLCARSRGINSGANVLTFGAGSRLTVL.

The chain carries TRBV18 and TRBJ2-5; 15 positions match TRBD2. The J segment lost 4 bases and the V segment lost 3 bases, leaving 9 bases of the junction unmatched. The CDR3 runs to 18 residues. In germline, CDR1 is KGHSH, CDR2 LQKENI. This chain's CDR3 is CASSPIGTSGGPRETQYF. CDR3 DNA: TGTGCCAGCTCACCCATCGGGACTAGCGGGGGGCCGAGAGAGACCCAGTACTTC.

This clone was seen only once. The rearrangement links TRBV19 to TRBJ1-6; a possible D gene is TRBD1 (5 bases). Germline values: CDR1 LNHDA, CDR2 SQIVND (reference sequence). The CDR3 loop spans 14 amino acids. Trimming cost V 3 bases and J 7 bases, with 10 bases left between them. Here the CDR3 reads CASSIGRVNSPLHF. In nucleotides, the CDR3 is TGTGCCAGTAGTATTGGCAGGGTCAATTCACCCCTCCACTTT.

The chain couples TRBV12-3 or TRBV12-4 to TRBJ2-7, with a tentative D call TRBD2 (5 bases). Trimming stripped 7 bases from V and 6 bases from J, with 16 bases between. This CDR3 is built from 13 residues. The CDR3: CASNGGSGGEQYF. In DNA form, the CDR3 reads TGTGCCAGCAACGGTGGGAGTGGAGGCGAGCAGTACTTC.

The chain links TRBV7-3 to TRBJ1-2; 8 bases are shared with TRBD1. Germline CDR1 and CDR2: SGHTA and FQGTGA. Germline trimming cut 5 bases from V and 4 bases from J; bases unmatched to any gene: 3. The CDR3 covers 13 residues. CDR3 nucleotide sequence: TGTGCCAGCAGCGTACAGGGGGGCTATGGCTACACCTTC. Its translation: CASSVQGGYGYTF. Drawing the rest from reference TRBV7-3 and TRBJ1-2, the complete variable domain is GAGVSQTPSNKVTEKGKYVELRCDPISGHTALYWYRQSLGQGPEFLIYFQGTGAADDSGLPNDRFFAVRPEGSVSTLKIQRTERGDSAVYLCASSVQGGYGYTFGSGTRLTVV.

V usage is TRBV3-1 (or the pseudogene TRBV3-2) and J usage is TRBJ2-1; D call uncertain. The CDR3 is 15 amino acids. Germline V CDR1 and CDR2: LGHDT, YNNKEL (reference sequence). Trimming took off 4 bases at V and 6 bases at J, with 16 bases between the two ends. This chain's CDR3 is CASSPPYSSRNEQFF. DNA for the CDR3: TGTGCCAGCAGCCCCCCCTATAGCTCGCGCAATGAGCAGTTCTTC.

J is TRBJ2-3 and V is TRBV6-5; unclear D gene. The CDR3 runs to 14 residues. The germline V gene encodes CDR1 MNHEY and CDR2 SVGAGI. Trimming took 0 bases from V and 7 from J, leaving 11 bases between them. DNA for the CDR3: TGTGCCAGCAGTTACTCCCACTTGGTGAATACGCAGTATTTT. Protein: CASSYSHLVNTQYF.

The V call is TRBV27, the J call TRBJ2-4, with 10 nucleotides matching TRBD2. The V gene end was trimmed by 3 bases and the J gene end by 4 bases; junction bases not matched to a gene: 9. This CDR3 spans 17 amino acids. The germline gives CDR1 MNHEY, CDR2 SMNVEV (reference sequence). This CDR3 reads CASSFSPNSGGKNIQYF. Here the CDR3 DNA reads TGTGCCAGCAGTTTCTCCCCGAATAGCGGGGGGAAAAACATTCAGTACTTC.

This chain uses TRBV9 with TRBJ2-3; TRBD1 matches at 10 bases. CDR3 length: 16 amino acids. J was trimmed by 4 bases and V by 2 bases; bases with no gene match: 7. From germline, CDR1 is SGDLS and CDR2 YYNGEE. This chain's CDR3 is CASSVTGGVVADTQYF. The DNA of the CDR3 is TGTGCCAGCAGCGTGACAGGGGGCGTTGTGGCAGATACGCAGTATTTT.

This chain joins TRBV5-8 and TRBJ1-5; TRBD1 is a possible D gene (5 bases). The CDR3 contains 15 residues. The V end lost 0 bases, the J end lost 6 bases, and 13 bases lay between the germline ends. From germline, CDR1 is SGHTS and CDR2 YDEGEE. The CDR3 bases are TGTGCCAGCAGCTTGGTGGGGGGGATGGGTCAGCCCCAGCATTTT. Translation gives CASSLVGGMGQPQHF. Full variable domain (missing parts from reference TRBV5-8 and TRBJ1-5): EAGVTQSPTHLIKTRGQQATLRCSPISGHTSVYWYQQALGLGLQFLLWYDEGEERNRGNFPPRFSGRQFPNYSSELNVNALELEDSALYLCASSLVGGMGQPQHFGDGTRLSIL.

This clone was found once. This chain joins TRBV11-2 and TRBJ1-1; 7 bases fit TRBD1. The CDR3 has 13 amino acids. V lost 4 bases to trimming and J lost 11 bases; unmatched junction nucleotides: 10. Germline CDR1 is SGHAT and CDR2 is FQNNGV. The CDR3 bases are TGTGCCAGCAGCTCCCAAAACAGGGGAAAGGCTTTCTTT. It specifies CASSSQNRGKAFF.

The chain employs TRBV7-8 and TRBJ2-1; a weak D match, TRBD2 (5 bases). Looked up from germline, CDR1 is SGHVS and CDR2 is FQNEAQ. This CDR3 is built from 14 residues. V lost 1 base to trimming and J lost 8 bases, with 12 bases between them. Here the CDR3 reads CASSLDGVGYEQFF. DNA of the CDR3: TGTGCCAGCAGCTTAGACGGGGTGGGGTATGAGCAGTTCTTC.

This clone is a singleton in its sample. The chain combines TRBV4-1 with TRBJ1-6; D is undetermined. Germline V gene lookup returns CDR1 MGHRA and CDR2 YSYEKL. The CDR3 is 14 amino acids. V dropped 4 bases and J dropped 9 bases, with 13 bases sitting between them. This CDR3 is CASSPDQVSSPLHF. The CDR3 DNA is TGCGCCAGCAGCCCCGATCAGGTCAGTTCACCCCTCCACTTT.

This chain links TRBV18 with TRBJ2-6, with 7 bases lining up with TRBD1. Germline CDR1 is KGHSH and CDR2 is LQKENI. J was trimmed by 1 base and V by 1 base; bases with no gene match: 4. The CDR3 has 17 amino acids. The CDR3 DNA sequence: TGTGCCAGCTCACCACGAACGACAGGGTCTGGGGCCAACGTCCTGACTTTC. This translates into CASSPRTTGSGANVLTF.

The V and J genes are TRBV19 and TRBJ1-2, with 8 bases that match TRBD1. Per the germline V gene, CDR1 is LNHDA and CDR2 is SQIVND (reference sequence). The ends lost 6 bases at V and 4 bases at J; junction bases unmatched: 4. The CDR3 covers 13 residues. CDR3 protein: CASRIGQGYGYTF. The CDR3 DNA sequence: TGTGCCAGTAGGATCGGACAGGGCTATGGCTACACCTTC.

The chain couples TRBV19 to TRBJ1-1; TRBD1 might be the D (5 bases). The CDR3 totals 16 residues. From germline, CDR1 is LNHDA and CDR2 SQIVND (reference sequence). The ends were cut back, 6 bases at V and 0 bases at J, with 17 bases in the middle. CDR3 coding DNA: TGTGCCAGTAGCATGCTGGACAACACCATGAACACTGAAGCTTTCTTT. Amino acids: CASSMLDNTMNTEAFF. The full variable domain, with the rest looked up from reference TRBV19 and TRBJ1-1, is DGGITQSPKYLFRKEGQNVTLSCEQNLNHDAMYWYRQDPGQGLRLIYYSQIVNDFQKGDIAEGYSVSREKKESFPLTVTSAQKNPTAFYLCASSMLDNTMNTEAFFGQGTRLTVV.

The rearrangement links TRBV5-1 to TRBJ1-5, with TRBD1 matching over 7 bases. Trimming removed 2 bases from V and 6 bases from J; junction bases left unmatched: 5. CDR3 size: 14 residues. Germline V gene lookup returns CDR1 SGHRS and CDR2 YFSETQ. The CDR3 sequence: CASSLTGEAQPQHF. CDR3 sequence (DNA): TGCGCCAGCAGCTTAACAGGGGAAGCTCAGCCCCAGCATTTT.

This clone was seen just once. The CDR3 region is CASSYSPTYGYTF. CDR3 nucleotides: TGTGCCAGCAGTTACTCCCCGACTTATGGCTACACCTTC. The chain links TRBV6-2 or TRBV6-3 to TRBJ1-2; D gene ambiguous. The V gene lost 0 bases and the J gene lost 5 bases, with 7 bases spanning the gap. Germline CDR1 MNHEY, CDR2 SVGEGT. CDR3 length: 13 amino acids.

The chain links TRBV3-1 (or the pseudogene TRBV3-2) to TRBJ2-3, with 15 bases fitting TRBD2. CDR1 is LGHDT, CDR2 YNNKEL, per germline (reference sequence). This CDR3 has 20 amino acids. V was pared by 1 base and J by 2 bases, with 10 bases of the junction left unmatched. The CDR3 is CASSQGGLAGGIQITDTQYF. In DNA, the CDR3 is TGTGCCAGCAGCCAAGGGGGACTAGCGGGGGGTATCCAGATCACAGATACGCAGTATTTT.

This chain joins TRBV5-4 and TRBJ2-7, with TRBD2 as a possible D gene (7 bases). The ends were cut back, 5 bases at V and 6 bases at J, with 24 bases in the middle. The CDR3 loop spans 16 amino acids. In germline, CDR1 is SGHNT, CDR2 YYREEE (reference sequence). Written as DNA, the CDR3 is TGTGCCAGCAGGAGCCTTGGGGGGGCCCCCGACGGCGAGCAGTACTTC. This gives the protein CASRSLGGAPDGEQYF.

A single count supports this clone. V is TRBV5-4 and J is TRBJ1-2; 7 bases line up with TRBD1. The CDR3 is 14 amino acids. The J segment lost 3 bases and the V segment lost 1 base, leaving 3 bases of the junction unmatched. The germline V gene encodes CDR1 SGHNT and CDR2 YYREEE (reference sequence). The CDR3 coding sequence is TGTGCCAGCAGCTTGAGACAGGGCGACTATGGCTACACCTTC. Amino acids: CASSLRQGDYGYTF.